This record concerns one T cell receptor beta chain sequence. Its antigen is currently unknown. Of the isolated RNA, all was reverse transcribed, and so the sequenced material was expressed TCRB transcripts. The data were produced by immunoSEQ multiplex PCR, yet TCRdb's version contains in-frame clones alone and is incomplete. The table includes about 350,000 clones, roughly a fifth detected once. The data are from a study of beta chain features in type 1 diabetes. Study-wide results and limits: Across patients, naive, central memory and Treg TCRB repertoires exhibited apparently greater similarity than was observed across healthy donors.

The CDR3 extends over 15 amino acids. V lost 3 bases, J lost 7 bases, and 6 bases stayed unmatched. Germline assignment: CDR1 SGDLS and CDR2 YYNGEE. Each donor gave one heparinised blood draw averaging around 120 mL. Sequences were obtained from naive CD4+ T cells from blood. The sequence derives from a woman younger than 30 in good health. The chain couples TRBV9 to TRBJ2-1; 11 bases match TRBD2. The chain's CDR3 is CASSARLAGMNEQFF. The DNA of the CDR3 is TGTGCCAGCAGCGCCCGACTAGCGGGAATGAATGAGCAGTTCTTC.